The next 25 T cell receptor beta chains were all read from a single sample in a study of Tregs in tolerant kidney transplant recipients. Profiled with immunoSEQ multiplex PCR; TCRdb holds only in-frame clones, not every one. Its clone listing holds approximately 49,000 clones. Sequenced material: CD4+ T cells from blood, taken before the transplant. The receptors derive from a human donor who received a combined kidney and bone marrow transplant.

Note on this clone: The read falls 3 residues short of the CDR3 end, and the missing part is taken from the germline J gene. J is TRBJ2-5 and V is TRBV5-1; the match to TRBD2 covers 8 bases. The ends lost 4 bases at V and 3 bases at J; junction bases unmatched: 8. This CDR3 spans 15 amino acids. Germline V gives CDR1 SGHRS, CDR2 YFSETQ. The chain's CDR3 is CASSQGLDHKETQYF. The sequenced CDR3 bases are TGCGCCAGCAGCCAGGGACTAGACCATAAAGAGACC. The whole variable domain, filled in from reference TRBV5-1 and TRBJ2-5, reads KAGVTQTPRYLIKTRGQQVTLSCSPISGHRSVSWYQQTPGQGLQFLFEYFSETQRNKGNFPGRFSGRQFSNSRSEMNVSTLELGDSALYLCASSQGLDHKETQYFGPGTRLLVL.

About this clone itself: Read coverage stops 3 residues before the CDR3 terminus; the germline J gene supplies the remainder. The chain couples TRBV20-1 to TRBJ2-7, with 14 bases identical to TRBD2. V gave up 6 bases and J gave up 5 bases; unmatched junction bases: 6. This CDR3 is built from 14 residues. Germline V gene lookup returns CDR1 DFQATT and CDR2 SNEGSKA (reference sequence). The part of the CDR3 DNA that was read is TGCAGTGCCGAGGGACTAGCGGGAGTACACGAG. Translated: CSAEGLAGVHE. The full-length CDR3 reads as CSAEGLAGVHEQYF.

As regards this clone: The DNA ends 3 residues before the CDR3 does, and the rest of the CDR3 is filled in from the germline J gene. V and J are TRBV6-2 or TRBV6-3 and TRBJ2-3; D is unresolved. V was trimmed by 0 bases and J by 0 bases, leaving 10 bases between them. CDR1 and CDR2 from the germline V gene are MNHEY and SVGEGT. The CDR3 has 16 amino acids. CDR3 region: CASSYSQLISTDTQYF. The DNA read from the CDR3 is TGTGCCAGCAGTTACTCGCAACTTATCAGCACAGATACG.

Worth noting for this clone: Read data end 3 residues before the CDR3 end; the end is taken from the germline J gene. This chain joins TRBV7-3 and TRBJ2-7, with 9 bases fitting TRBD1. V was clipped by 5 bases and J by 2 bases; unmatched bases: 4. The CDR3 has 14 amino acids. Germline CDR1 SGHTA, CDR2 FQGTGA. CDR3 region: CASSVGQGPYEQYF. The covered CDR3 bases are TGTGCCAGCAGCGTGGGACAGGGCCCCTACGAG.

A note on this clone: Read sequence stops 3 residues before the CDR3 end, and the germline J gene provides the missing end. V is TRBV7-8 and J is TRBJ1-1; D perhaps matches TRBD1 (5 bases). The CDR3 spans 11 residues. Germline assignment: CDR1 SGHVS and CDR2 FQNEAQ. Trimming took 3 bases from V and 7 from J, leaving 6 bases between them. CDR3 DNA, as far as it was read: TGTGCCAGCAGCTTCCAGGGTGAA. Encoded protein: CASSFQGE. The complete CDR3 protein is CASSFQGEAFF.

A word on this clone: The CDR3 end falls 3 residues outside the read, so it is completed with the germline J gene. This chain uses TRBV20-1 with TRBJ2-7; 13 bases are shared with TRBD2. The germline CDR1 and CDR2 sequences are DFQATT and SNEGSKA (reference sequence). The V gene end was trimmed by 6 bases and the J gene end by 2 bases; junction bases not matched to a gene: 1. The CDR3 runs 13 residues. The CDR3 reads CSAGLAGAYEQYF. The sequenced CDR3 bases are TGCAGTGCCGGACTAGCGGGAGCCTACGAG.

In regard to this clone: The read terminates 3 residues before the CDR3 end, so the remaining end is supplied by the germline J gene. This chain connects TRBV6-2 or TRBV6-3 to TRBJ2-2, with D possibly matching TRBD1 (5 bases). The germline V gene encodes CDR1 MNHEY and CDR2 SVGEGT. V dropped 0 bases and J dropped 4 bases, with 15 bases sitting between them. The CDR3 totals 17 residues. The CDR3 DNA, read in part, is TGTGCCAGCAGTTACTCTGGCAGGGCCTGGGTCACCGGGGAG. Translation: CASSYSGRAWVTGE. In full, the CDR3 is CASSYSGRAWVTGELFF.

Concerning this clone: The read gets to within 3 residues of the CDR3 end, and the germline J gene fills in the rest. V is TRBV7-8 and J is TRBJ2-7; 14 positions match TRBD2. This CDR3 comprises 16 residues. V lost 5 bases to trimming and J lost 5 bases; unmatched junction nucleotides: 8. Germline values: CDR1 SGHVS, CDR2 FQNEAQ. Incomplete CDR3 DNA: TGTGCCAGCAGCCCCGGGACTAGCGGGAGTACCCACGAG. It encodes CASSPGTSGSTHE. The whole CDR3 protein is CASSPGTSGSTHEQYF.

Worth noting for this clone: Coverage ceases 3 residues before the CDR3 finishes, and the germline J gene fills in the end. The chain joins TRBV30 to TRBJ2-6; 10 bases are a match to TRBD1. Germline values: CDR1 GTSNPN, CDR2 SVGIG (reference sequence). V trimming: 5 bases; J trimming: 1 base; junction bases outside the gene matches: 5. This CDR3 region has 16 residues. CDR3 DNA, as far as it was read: TGTGCCTGGGGGACAGGGGAGGCGTCTGGGGCCAACGTC. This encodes CAWGTGEASGANV. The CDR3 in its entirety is CAWGTGEASGANVLTF.

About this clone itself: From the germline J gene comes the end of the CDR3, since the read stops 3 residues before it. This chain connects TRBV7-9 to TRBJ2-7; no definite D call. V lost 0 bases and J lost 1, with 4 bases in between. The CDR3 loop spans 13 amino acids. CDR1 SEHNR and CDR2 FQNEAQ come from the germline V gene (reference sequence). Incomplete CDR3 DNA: TGTGCCAGCAGCTTAGCCCAGTCCTACGAG. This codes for CASSLAQSYE. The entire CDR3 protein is CASSLAQSYEQYF.

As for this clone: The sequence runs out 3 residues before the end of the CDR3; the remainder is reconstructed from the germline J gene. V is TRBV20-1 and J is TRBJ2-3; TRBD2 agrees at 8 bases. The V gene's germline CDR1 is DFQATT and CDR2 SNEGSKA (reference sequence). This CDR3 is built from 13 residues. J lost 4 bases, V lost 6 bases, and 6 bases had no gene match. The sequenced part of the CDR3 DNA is TGCAGTGCCAAGATAGCGGGATCAGATACG. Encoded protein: CSAKIAGSDT. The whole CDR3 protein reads CSAKIAGSDTQYF.

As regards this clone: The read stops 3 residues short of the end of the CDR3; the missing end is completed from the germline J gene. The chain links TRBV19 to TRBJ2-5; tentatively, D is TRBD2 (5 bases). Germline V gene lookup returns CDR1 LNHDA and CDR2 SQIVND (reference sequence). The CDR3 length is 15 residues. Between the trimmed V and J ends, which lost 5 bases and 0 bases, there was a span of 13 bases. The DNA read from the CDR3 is TGTGCCAGTAGTCTGGACTCACTAAACCAAGAGACC. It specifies CASSLDSLNQET. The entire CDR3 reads CASSLDSLNQETQYF.

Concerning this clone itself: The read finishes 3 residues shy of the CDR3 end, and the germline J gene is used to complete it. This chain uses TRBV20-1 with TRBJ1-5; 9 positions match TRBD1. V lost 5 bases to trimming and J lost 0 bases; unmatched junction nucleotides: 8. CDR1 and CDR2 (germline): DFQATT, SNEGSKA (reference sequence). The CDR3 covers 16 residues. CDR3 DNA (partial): TGCAGTGCTTTGCCGGGACAGGGATATAGCAATCAGCCC. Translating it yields CSALPGQGYSNQP. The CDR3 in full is CSALPGQGYSNQPQHF.

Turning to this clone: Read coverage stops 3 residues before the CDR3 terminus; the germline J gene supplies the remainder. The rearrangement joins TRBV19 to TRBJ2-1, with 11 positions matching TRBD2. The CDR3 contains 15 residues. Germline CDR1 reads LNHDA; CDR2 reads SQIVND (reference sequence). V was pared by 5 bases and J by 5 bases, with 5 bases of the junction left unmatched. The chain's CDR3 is CASSPGTSGHNEQFF. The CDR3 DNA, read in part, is TGTGCCAGTAGTCCCGGGACTAGCGGTCACAATGAG.

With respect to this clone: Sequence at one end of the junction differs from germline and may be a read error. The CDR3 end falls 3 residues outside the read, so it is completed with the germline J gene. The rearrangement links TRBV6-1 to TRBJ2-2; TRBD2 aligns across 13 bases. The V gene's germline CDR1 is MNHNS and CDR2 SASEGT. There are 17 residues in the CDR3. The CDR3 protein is CASREGGLAGMLGELFF. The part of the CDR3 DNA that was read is TGTGCCAGCAGAGAAGGGGGACTAGCGGGAATGTTGGGGGAG.

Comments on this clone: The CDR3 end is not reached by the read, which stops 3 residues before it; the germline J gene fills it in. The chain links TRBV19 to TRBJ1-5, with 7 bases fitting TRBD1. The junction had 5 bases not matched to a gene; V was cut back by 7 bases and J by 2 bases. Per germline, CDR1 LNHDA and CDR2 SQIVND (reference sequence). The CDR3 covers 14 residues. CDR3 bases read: TGTGCCAGTAAGCCCCAGGGGGGCAATCAGCCC. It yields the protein CASKPQGGNQP. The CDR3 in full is CASKPQGGNQPQHF.

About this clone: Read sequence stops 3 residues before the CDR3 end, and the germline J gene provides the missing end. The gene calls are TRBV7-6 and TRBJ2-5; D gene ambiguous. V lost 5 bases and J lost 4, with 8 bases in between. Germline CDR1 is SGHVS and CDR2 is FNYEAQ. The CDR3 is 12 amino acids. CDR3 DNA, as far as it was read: TGTGCCAGCAGCACGCTCGGAGAGACC. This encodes CASSTLGET. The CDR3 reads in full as CASSTLGETQYF.

This CDR3 reads CAWQSGTANSPLHF. The sequenced CDR3 bases are TGTGCCTGGCAATCCGGGACAGCTAATTCACCC. This chain links TRBV30 with TRBJ1-6, with TRBD1 matching 7 bases. Coverage ceases 3 residues before the CDR3 finishes, and the germline J gene fills in the end. V was pared by 5 bases and J by 6 bases, with 7 bases of the junction left unmatched. The CDR3 has 14 residues. Germline V CDR1 and CDR2: GTSNPN, SVGIG (reference sequence).

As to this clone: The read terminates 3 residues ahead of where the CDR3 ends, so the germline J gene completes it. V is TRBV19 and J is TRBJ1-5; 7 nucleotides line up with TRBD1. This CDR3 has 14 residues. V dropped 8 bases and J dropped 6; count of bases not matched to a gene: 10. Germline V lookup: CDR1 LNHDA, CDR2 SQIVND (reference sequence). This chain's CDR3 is CASCETGKRQPQHF. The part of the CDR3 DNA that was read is TGTGCCAGTTGTGAGACAGGGAAGCGTCAGCCC.

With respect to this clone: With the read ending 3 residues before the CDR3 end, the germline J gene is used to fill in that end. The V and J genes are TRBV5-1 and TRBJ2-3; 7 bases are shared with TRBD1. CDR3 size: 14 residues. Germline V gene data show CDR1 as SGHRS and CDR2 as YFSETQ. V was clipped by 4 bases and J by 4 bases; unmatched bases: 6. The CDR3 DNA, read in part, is TGCGCCAGCAGCATTACAGGGGACGCAGATACG. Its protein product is CASSITGDADT. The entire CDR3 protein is CASSITGDADTQYF.

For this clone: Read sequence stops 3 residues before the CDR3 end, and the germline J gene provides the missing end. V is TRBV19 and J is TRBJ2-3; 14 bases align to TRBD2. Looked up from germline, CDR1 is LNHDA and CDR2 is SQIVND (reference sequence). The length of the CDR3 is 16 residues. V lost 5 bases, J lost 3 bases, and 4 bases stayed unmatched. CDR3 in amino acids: CASSSGLAGATDTQYF. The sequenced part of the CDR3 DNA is TGTGCCAGTAGTTCGGGACTAGCGGGAGCGACAGATACG.

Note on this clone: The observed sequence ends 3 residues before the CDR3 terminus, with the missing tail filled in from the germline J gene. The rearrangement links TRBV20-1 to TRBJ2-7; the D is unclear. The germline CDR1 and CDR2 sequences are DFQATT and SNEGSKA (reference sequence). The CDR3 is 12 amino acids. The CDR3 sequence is CSAPKGTYEQYF. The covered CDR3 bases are TGCAGCGCCCCAAAGGGTACCTACGAG.

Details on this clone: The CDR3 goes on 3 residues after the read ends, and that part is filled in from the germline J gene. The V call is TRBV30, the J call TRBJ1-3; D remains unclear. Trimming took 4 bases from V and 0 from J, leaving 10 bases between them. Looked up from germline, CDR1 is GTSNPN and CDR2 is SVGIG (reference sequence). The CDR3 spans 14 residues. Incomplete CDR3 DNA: TGTGCCTGGACTGCAGAGAGCTCTGGAAACACC. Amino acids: CAWTAESSGNT. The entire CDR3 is CAWTAESSGNTIYF.

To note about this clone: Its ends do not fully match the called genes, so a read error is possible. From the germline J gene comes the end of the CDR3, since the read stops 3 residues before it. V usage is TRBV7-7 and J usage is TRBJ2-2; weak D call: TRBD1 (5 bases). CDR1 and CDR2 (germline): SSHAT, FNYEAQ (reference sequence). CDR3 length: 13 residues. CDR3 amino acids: CASSFQGGGELFF. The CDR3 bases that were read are TGTGCTAGCAGCTTCCAGGGTGGCGGGGAG.

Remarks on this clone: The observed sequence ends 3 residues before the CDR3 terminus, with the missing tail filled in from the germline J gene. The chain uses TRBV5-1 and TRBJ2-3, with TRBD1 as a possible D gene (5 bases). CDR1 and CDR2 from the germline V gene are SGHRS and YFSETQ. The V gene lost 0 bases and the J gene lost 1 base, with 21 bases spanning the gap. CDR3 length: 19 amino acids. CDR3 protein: CASSLGQGLIVERTDTQYF. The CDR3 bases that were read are TGCGCCAGCAGCTTGGGGCAGGGCTTAATAGTAGAGCGCACAGATACG.